This entry lists 10 T cell receptor beta chains sequenced from one sample in a study of T cell responses to AZD1222 COVID-19 vaccine. Measured with immunoSEQ multiplex PCR; TCRdb has only the in-frame clones, and not every one. Here the sample spans about 120,000 clones, roughly 91% being singletons. The sample was peripheral blood, taken 28 days after the second AZD1222 dose. The receptors originated from an adult who received the AZD1222 COVID-19 vaccine.

The chain couples TRBV20-1 to TRBJ2-7; TRBD1 aligns across 7 bases. Germline loops: CDR1 DFQATT, CDR2 SNEGSKA (reference sequence). This CDR3 is built from 15 residues. J was trimmed by 1 base and V by 3 bases; bases with no gene match: 9. CDR3 bases: TGCAGTGCTAGTCACCACAGGGGTCTGTCCTACGAGCAGTACTTC. It is translated as CSASHHRGLSYEQYF.

The chain links TRBV27 to TRBJ1-1; D remains unclear. Trimming stripped 6 bases from V and 1 base from J, with 15 bases between. Germline-derived CDR1 and CDR2 are MNHEY and SMNVEV (reference sequence). CDR3 length equals 15 residues. CDR3 region: CASRLRSEGNTEAFF. CDR3 sequence (DNA): TGTGCCAGCAGGCTCAGGAGTGAGGGGAACACTGAAGCTTTCTTT.

The V call is TRBV2, the J call TRBJ1-2; 7 bases match TRBD1. In germline, CDR1 is SNHLY, CDR2 FYNNEI. This CDR3 region has 14 residues. Trimming cost V 7 bases and J 6 bases; bases outside gene matches: 11. The CDR3 sequence is CASNPQGQDDGYTF. For the CDR3, the DNA is TGTGCCAGCAACCCTCAAGGACAGGATGATGGCTACACCTTC.

J is TRBJ2-2 and V is TRBV27; 8 bases are shared with TRBD2. Germline CDR1 MNHEY, CDR2 SMNVEV (reference sequence). The CDR3 has 14 amino acids. J gave up 8 bases and V 10 bases, and 12 bases lay outside the gene matches. CDR3 protein: CATVGGLGPGELFF. DNA of the CDR3: TGTGCCACCGTCGGGGGACTAGGGCCTGGGGAGCTGTTTTTT.

The chain has TRBV3-1 (or the pseudogene TRBV3-2) and TRBJ2-7; 7 bases agree with TRBD2. This CDR3 has 16 amino acids. V gave up 3 bases and J gave up 2 bases; unmatched junction bases: 10. The germline V gene encodes CDR1 LGHDT and CDR2 YNNKEL (reference sequence). CDR3 sequence (DNA): TGTGCCAGCAGCCAGGTGGGGGGAGGGAGGCCCTACGAGCAGTACTTC. This encodes CASSQVGGGRPYEQYF.

The chain employs TRBV4-3 and TRBJ2-3, with 11 bases identical to TRBD2. This CDR3 has 17 amino acids. The V and J ends lost 3 bases and 1 base, in that order; junction bases with no gene match: 6. Germline CDR1 is LGHNA and CDR2 is YSLEER. In nucleotides, the CDR3 is TGCGCCAGCAGCCAGGCCTCACTAGCGGGAGGCACAGATACGCAGTATTTT. Its translation is CASSQASLAGGTDTQYF.

This sequence joins TRBV5-1 and TRBJ1-1, with a possible D match to TRBD1 (5 bases). The germline V and J ends were trimmed by 1 base and 4 bases, with 11 bases remaining between them. The CDR3 spans 14 residues. Germline V CDR1 and CDR2: SGHRS, YFSETQ. The CDR3 DNA reads TGCGCCAGCAGCTTGTCCGGGGCGATCACTGAAGCTTTCTTT. This sequence encodes CASSLSGAITEAFF.

The chain couples TRBV30 to TRBJ2-7; D is possibly TRBD2 (6 bases). The CDR3 covers 11 residues. Germline assignment: CDR1 GTSNPN and CDR2 SVGIG (reference sequence). V lost 0 bases and J lost 7, with 7 bases in between. The CDR3 DNA reads as TGTGCCTGGAGTGTGGCGGGGGAGCAGTACTTC. Translating it yields CAWSVAGEQYF.

This sequence joins TRBV30 and TRBJ2-1; D gene unclear. The CDR3 runs to 12 residues. From germline, CDR1 is GTSNPN and CDR2 SVGIG (reference sequence). V lost 5 bases and J lost 9, with 14 bases in between. In DNA, the CDR3 is TGTGCCTGGGGGATCAATCACGGTGAGCAGTTCTTC. Its translation: CAWGINHGEQFF.

The chain has TRBV2 and TRBJ1-5, with 9 bases that match TRBD1. The CDR3 sequence is 14 residues long. Germline loops: CDR1 SNHLY, CDR2 FYNNEI. With 4 bases clipped from V and 8 bases from J, the junction kept 6 bases outside the gene matches. The CDR3 region has the DNA TGTGCCAGCAGTGGACAGGGGGGCACGAAGCCCCAGCATTTT. This gives the protein CASSGQGGTKPQHF.